This passage covers 28 T cell receptor beta chains from one sample sequenced in a study of T cells after posttransplantation cyclophosphamide. The method was immunoSEQ multiplex PCR; TCRdb's version includes in-frame clones alone and lacks a portion of them. The table records about 6,800 clones, 92% of them present only once. Busulfan-fludarabine conditioning, marrow transplant, and cyclophosphamide on days +3 and +4 were administered. The source was PBMCs, collected approximately 1,300 days after allogeneic stem cell transplant with posttransplant cyclophosphamide. The receptor source for this set is a female patient aged 45-60 years who received an allogeneic stem cell transplant from a related donor, was CMV-positive, and had no GVHD. Some T cells may be graft donor cells.

The chain has TRBV2 and TRBJ2-2; D is unclear. Germline V gene lookup returns CDR1 SNHLY and CDR2 FYNNEI. V lost 8 bases and J 2 bases, leaving 6 bases between the germline ends. The CDR3 loop spans 12 amino acids. CDR3 bases: TGTGCCAGCCGGAGAAACACCGGGGAGCTGTTTTTT. It is translated as CASRRNTGELFF. The full variable domain, completed using reference TRBV2 and TRBJ2-2, is EPEVTQTPSHQVTQMGQEVILRCVPISNHLYFYWYRQILGQKVEFLVSFYNNEISEKSEIFDDQFSVERPDGSNFTLKIRSTKLEDSAMYFCASRRNTGELFFGEGSRLTVL.

V and J are TRBV7-9 and TRBJ2-2; D gene unclear. Germline CDR1 SEHNR, CDR2 FQNEAQ (reference sequence). Trimming took 4 bases from V and 6 from J, leaving 12 bases between them. The CDR3 runs 14 residues. The CDR3 DNA sequence: TGTGCCAGCAGCTCAGCTGAAGAGCCCGGGGAGCTGTTTTTT. Translated, it gives CASSSAEEPGELFF.

J is TRBJ2-3 and V is TRBV30; 9 nucleotides match TRBD2. CDR3 length: 15 residues. The V and J ends lost 0 bases and 5 bases, in that order; junction bases with no gene match: 6. The germline CDR1 and CDR2 sequences are GTSNPN and SVGIG (reference sequence). The CDR3 DNA sequence: TGTGCCTGGAGTGTAATAGCGGGAGATCGAGATACGCAGTATTTT. It specifies CAWSVIAGDRDTQYF.

A single count supports this clone. The chain uses TRBV7-3 and TRBJ1-1; D might be TRBD1 (6 bases). The germline V gene encodes CDR1 SGHTA and CDR2 FQGTGA. V shed 4 bases and J shed 1 base, with 10 bases lying between them. The CDR3 sequence is 14 residues long. The CDR3 is CASSSGHANTEAFF. Here the CDR3 DNA reads TGTGCCAGCAGCTCGGGACACGCGAACACTGAAGCTTTCTTT.

J is TRBJ1-2 and V is TRBV10-3; TRBD1 might be the D (6 bases). The CDR3 runs to 15 residues. Trimming stripped 5 bases from V and 4 bases from J, with 17 bases between. Germline V gene lookup returns CDR1 ENHRY and CDR2 SYGVKD. CDR3 in amino acids: CAISPRSRQVYGYTF. CDR3 in DNA: TGTGCCATCAGTCCCCGCTCCCGACAGGTCTATGGCTACACCTTC.

This chain joins TRBV6-1 and TRBJ2-6, with D uncertain. The V gene's germline CDR1 is MNHNS and CDR2 SASEGT. The CDR3 has 19 amino acids. The germline V and J ends were trimmed by 1 base and 2 bases, with 18 bases remaining between them. CDR3 nucleotide sequence: TGTGCCAGCAGTGAAGAGAGCAGGTCTGGGCGTCCTGGGGCCAACGTCCTGACTTTC. Translating gives CASSEESRSGRPGANVLTF.

The chain combines TRBV7-2 with TRBJ2-3; D perhaps matches TRBD2 (6 bases). Trimming stripped 5 bases from V and 3 bases from J, with 21 bases between. Germline V gene data show CDR1 as SGHTA and CDR2 as FQGNSA. The CDR3 loop spans 17 amino acids. CDR3 coding DNA: TGTGCCAGCAGCCCGATAGGCGGGGAAGGAGGGACAGATACGCAGTATTTT. Protein: CASSPIGGEGGTDTQYF.

The V gene is TRBV6-5, the J gene TRBJ2-5; 9 nucleotides align to TRBD1. The germline gives CDR1 MNHEY, CDR2 SVGAGI. The CDR3 totals 16 residues. V dropped 3 bases and J dropped 3; count of bases not matched to a gene: 8. The CDR3 DNA sequence: TGTGCCAGCAGTTATATAGGGGGGACAGGGAAAGAGACCCAGTACTTC. It translates to CASSYIGGTGKETQYF.

This chain links TRBV7-9 with TRBJ2-1; 12 positions agree with TRBD2. CDR1 is SEHNR and CDR2 is FQNEAQ in the germline V gene (reference sequence). With V trimmed by 5 bases and J by 6 bases, 5 bases remained unmatched. This CDR3 has 15 residues. The CDR3 region has the DNA TGTGCCAGCAGCACCGCGGGACTAGCGGGCAATGAGCAGTTCTTC. Its protein product is CASSTAGLAGNEQFF.

The chain is built from TRBV5-1 and TRBJ2-5; TRBD1 might be the D (7 bases). Germline loops: CDR1 SGHRS, CDR2 YFSETQ. V was pared by 4 bases and J by 3 bases, with 13 bases between. This CDR3 has 14 residues. For the CDR3, the DNA is TGCGCCAGCAGCCCAGGGGGGAGCGAAGAGACCCAGTACTTC. Its protein product is CASSPGGSEETQYF. Looking up the rest from reference TRBV5-1 and TRBJ2-5 gives the full variable domain: KAGVTQTPRYLIKTRGQQVTLSCSPISGHRSVSWYQQTPGQGLQFLFEYFSETQRNKGNFPGRFSGRQFSNSRSEMNVSTLELGDSALYLCASSPGGSEETQYFGPGTRLLVL.

This clone was seen a single time. The V and J genes are TRBV9 and TRBJ2-1; D is perhaps TRBD2 (6 bases). V shed 1 base and J shed 6 bases, with 17 bases lying between them. The CDR3 covers 16 residues. Looked up from germline, CDR1 is SGDLS and CDR2 is YYNGEE. CDR3 nucleotides: TGTGCCAGCAGCGTATTGCCCGGCGGGGCCCTCAATGAGCAGTTCTTC. Translation gives CASSVLPGGALNEQFF.

The gene calls are TRBV19 and TRBJ1-1; perhaps TRBD1 as D (5 bases). The length of the CDR3 is 14 residues. CDR1 is LNHDA and CDR2 is SQIVND in the germline V gene (reference sequence). Trimming cost V 6 bases and J 3 bases, with 14 bases left between them. The CDR3 reads CASRAWGGDTEAFF. The CDR3 bases are TGTGCCAGTAGGGCTTGGGGGGGAGACACTGAAGCTTTCTTT.

This rearrangement joins TRBV30 to TRBJ1-2, with D perhaps matching TRBD1 (6 bases). CDR1 GTSNPN and CDR2 SVGIG come from the germline V gene (reference sequence). The CDR3 loop spans 14 amino acids. V lost 3 bases, J lost 6 bases, and 17 bases lay in between. CDR3 residues: CAWRGFGGDDGYTF. CDR3 bases: TGTGCCTGGAGGGGGTTTGGGGGCGACGATGGCTACACCTTC. Full variable domain (rest looked up from reference TRBV30 and TRBJ1-2): SQTIHQWPATLVQPVGSPLSLECTVEGTSNPNLYWYRQAAGRGLQLLFYSVGIGQISSEVPQNLSASRPQDRQFILSSKKLLLSDSGFYLCAWRGFGGDDGYTFGSGTRLTVV.

This chain joins TRBV7-9 and TRBJ2-3; D call uncertain. CDR1 is SEHNR and CDR2 is FQNEAQ in the germline V gene (reference sequence). This CDR3 contains 15 residues. Between the trimmed V and J ends, which lost 2 bases and 0 bases, there was a span of 9 bases. In DNA form, the CDR3 reads TGTGCCAGCAGCTTAACGACTGTTAGCACAGATACGCAGTATTTT. Amino acids: CASSLTTVSTDTQYF.

A word on this clone: Sequence at one end of the junction differs from germline and may be a read error. In DNA form, the CDR3 reads TGTGCCGGCAGCAACCCAGGGAAGGGACTAGCGGGAGTATCGATTTACAATGAGCAGTTCTTC. Translating it yields CAGSNPGKGLAGVSIYNEQFF. The chain joins TRBV9 to TRBJ2-1; TRBD2 matches 14 bases. Germline CDR1 and CDR2: SGDLS and YYNGEE. The CDR3 has 21 residues.

This chain joins TRBV30 and TRBJ2-3; D is ambiguous. Trimming cost V 4 bases and J 2 bases, with 7 bases left between them. The length of the CDR3 is 12 residues. The germline V gene has CDR1 GTSNPN and CDR2 SVGIG (reference sequence). The CDR3 protein is CAWTQNTDTQYF. The CDR3, as DNA: TGTGCCTGGACCCAAAACACAGATACGCAGTATTTT.

This rearrangement joins TRBV28 to TRBJ2-4; possible D gene TRBD2, 6 bases. Germline V lookup: CDR1 MDHEN, CDR2 SYDVKM. There are 13 residues in the CDR3. Trimming pared 6 bases from V and 4 bases from J, leaving 10 bases between. The CDR3 coding sequence is TGTGCCAGCAGGGAAAGCGGGAAAAACATTCAGTACTTC. Translating it yields CASRESGKNIQYF.

This sequence joins TRBV28 and TRBJ2-3, with unresolved D. The ends were cut back, 7 bases at V and 1 base at J, with 6 bases in the middle. CDR1 is MDHEN and CDR2 is SYDVKM in the germline V gene. The CDR3 has 12 amino acids. CDR3 sequence: CASISGTDTQYF. The CDR3, as DNA: TGTGCCAGCATATCCGGCACAGATACGCAGTATTTT.

The chain links TRBV9 to TRBJ2-3; possible D gene TRBD2, 6 bases. With 6 bases removed from V and 5 bases from J, the gap between germline ends came to 13 bases. This CDR3 contains 13 residues. The germline V gene has CDR1 SGDLS and CDR2 YYNGEE. The CDR3 nucleotides read TGTGCCAGCACTCGGGAGTGGGGAGATACGCAGTATTTT. Protein: CASTREWGDTQYF. Supplemented by reference TRBV9 and TRBJ2-3, the full variable domain reads DSGVTQTPKHLITATGQRVTLRCSPRSGDLSVYWYQQSLDQGLQFLIQYYNGEERAKGNILERFSAQQFPDLHSELNLSSLELGDSALYFCASTREWGDTQYFGPGTRLTVL.

V gene TRBV2 combines with J gene TRBJ1-5; possibly TRBD1 for D (6 bases). Deletions cut 4 bases from V and 5 bases from J, with 21 bases between. Germline values: CDR1 SNHLY, CDR2 FYNNEI. CDR3 length: 17 amino acids. Written as DNA, the CDR3 is TGTGCCAGCAGTGTCCAAGGGGGATCCCAGCACGATCAGCCCCAGCATTTT. Translated, it gives CASSVQGGSQHDQPQHF.

The count of this clone is one. This chain uses TRBV6-6 with TRBJ2-3; 8 bases are a match to TRBD1. There are 15 residues in the CDR3. Germline-derived CDR1 and CDR2 are MNHNY and SVGAGI (reference sequence). V shed 7 bases, J shed 3 bases, and the junction held 9 bases outside the gene matches. The CDR3 loop is CASTKDRARTDTQYF. The DNA for the CDR3 is TGTGCCAGCACCAAGGACAGGGCGAGGACAGATACGCAGTATTTT.

The rearrangement joins TRBV21-1 to TRBJ1-2; TRBD1 is the table's D call, not checked against the DNA. TRBV21-1 is a pseudogene locus. This CDR3 is 17 amino acids long. CDR3 region: CASTEGTGLKDNYGYTF. The CDR3 nucleotides read TGTGCCAGCACCGAGGGGACAGGGCTGAAAGATAACTATGGCTACACCTTC.

The rearrangement joins TRBV18 to TRBJ2-7; D is ambiguous. Trimming took 3 bases from V and 6 from J, leaving 9 bases between them. The CDR3 covers 12 residues. Germline CDR1 KGHSH, CDR2 LQKENI. CDR3 sequence: CASSPGRGEQYF. The CDR3 DNA is TGTGCCAGCTCACCGGGTAGAGGCGAGCAGTACTTC.

This chain joins TRBV7-9 and TRBJ2-7; no reliable D call. V shed 3 bases and J shed 3 bases, with 3 bases lying between them. The CDR3 runs to 11 residues. Germline lookup yields CDR1 SEHNR and CDR2 FQNEAQ (reference sequence). In nucleotides, the CDR3 is TGTGCCAGCAGCTTCTACTACGAGCAGTACTTC. This translates into CASSFYYEQYF. Supplemented by reference TRBV7-9 and TRBJ2-7, the full variable domain reads DTGVSQNPRHKITKRGQNVTFRCDPISEHNRLYWYRQTLGQGPEFLTYFQNEAQLEKSRLLSDRFSAERPKGSFSTLEIQRTEQGDSAMYLCASSFYYEQYFGPGTRLTVT.

The J gene is TRBJ2-7, the V gene TRBV28; TRBD1 matches at 10 bases. This CDR3 spans 14 amino acids. The V gene's germline CDR1 is MDHEN and CDR2 SYDVKM. V lost 10 bases to trimming and J lost 2 bases; unmatched junction nucleotides: 8. The CDR3 here is CATSPGQGPYEQYF. CDR3 DNA sequence: TGTGCCACCTCCCCGGGACAGGGGCCCTACGAGCAGTACTTC.

This chain links TRBV4-2 with TRBJ2-7; D possibly corresponds to TRBD1 (6 bases). Trimming removed 3 bases at V and 3 bases at J, with 12 bases between. From germline, CDR1 is LGHNA and CDR2 YNFKEQ. The CDR3 runs 14 residues. The CDR3 nucleotides read TGTGCCAGCAGCCAGACAGGAGCTCTCTACGAGCAGTACTTC. It is translated as CASSQTGALYEQYF.

This sequence joins TRBV18 and TRBJ1-2; 9 bases fit TRBD1. With 4 bases clipped from V and 6 bases from J, the junction kept 6 bases outside the gene matches. Germline lookup yields CDR1 KGHSH and CDR2 LQKENI. The CDR3 totals 14 residues. CDR3 loop: CASSQTTGGDGYTF. DNA of the CDR3: TGTGCCAGCTCACAAACGACAGGGGGGGATGGCTACACCTTC.

The chain couples TRBV18 to TRBJ2-1, with a possible D match to TRBD1 (6 bases). CDR3 length equals 13 residues. V lost 5 bases and J 7 bases, leaving 12 bases between the germline ends. Germline values: CDR1 KGHSH, CDR2 LQKENI. The CDR3 DNA is TGTGCCAGCTCAACCGGGACATCGAATGAGCAGTTCTTC. Amino acids: CASSTGTSNEQFF.